One sample yielded the 13 T cell receptor beta chains listed below, sequenced in a study of T-cell memory formation after mild COVID-19. TCRdb itself ran the 5' RACE reads through MiXCR, one entry per CDR3 protein. This table has 450,000 or so distinct CDR3 sequences, roughly 23% appearing once. The sample comprised PBMCs or a T cell subset sorted from them (not recorded which). The receptors here all came from an adult woman who had mild COVID-19 (a few samples of this study predate the infection). Cell type and time point are not known.

The genes are TRBV12-3 or TRBV12-4 and TRBJ2-5; 9 nucleotides align to TRBD1. CDR3 length equals 14 residues. The V and J ends lost 4 bases and 3 bases, in that order; junction bases with no gene match: 3. The CDR3 sequence is CASSSTGGEETQYF. The DNA for the CDR3 is TGTGCCAGCAGTTCCACAGGGGGCGAAGAGACCCAGTACTTC.

This clonotype was seen a handful of times. The V call is TRBV7-9, the J call TRBJ2-5; 14 bases line up with TRBD2. CDR1 is SEHNR, CDR2 FQNEAQ, per germline (reference sequence). Unmatched junction bases numbered 2, after V lost 4 bases and J lost 1 base. The CDR3 is 16 residues long. DNA for the CDR3: TGTGCCAGCAGCTCCGGGACTAGCGGGGGCCAAGAGACCCAGTACTTC. This translates into CASSSGTSGGQETQYF.

This clonotype has a handful of counts. V gene TRBV19 combines with J gene TRBJ2-1; 12 bases agree with TRBD1. CDR3 length equals 15 residues. J gave up 8 bases and V 3 bases, and 5 bases lay outside the gene matches. The germline gives CDR1 LNHDA, CDR2 SQIVND (reference sequence). The CDR3 region has the DNA TGTGCCAGTAGTATCCCGGGACAGGGGGCCTATGAGCAGTTCTTC. Protein: CASSIPGQGAYEQFF.

V usage is TRBV7-9 and J usage is TRBJ1-2, with D possibly TRBD1 on 6 matching bases. Trimming cost V 5 bases and J 4 bases, with 11 bases left between them. The CDR3 covers 13 residues. Germline lookup yields CDR1 SEHNR and CDR2 FQNEAQ (reference sequence). CDR3 nucleotide sequence: TGTGCCAGCAGCCACACAGGGTTCTATGGCTACACCTTC. This sequence encodes CASSHTGFYGYTF.

This clonotype was detected a few times. The chain is built from TRBV3-1 and TRBJ2-1; D might be TRBD2 (6 bases). The V gene lost 1 base and the J gene lost 5 bases, with 6 bases spanning the gap. The germline V gene encodes CDR1 LGHDT and CDR2 YNNKEL (reference sequence). There are 13 residues in the CDR3. The CDR3 DNA sequence: TGTGCCAGCAGCCAAGGGGGGGACAATGAGCAGTTCTTC. The encoded protein is CASSQGGDNEQFF.

This clonotype appeared many times. This chain connects TRBV5-1 to TRBJ2-4; maybe TRBD1 (6 bases). CDR1 SGHRS and CDR2 YFSETQ come from the germline V gene. Trimming left V 2 bases short and J 7 bases short, with 10 bases between. The CDR3 runs 13 residues. CDR3 bases: TGCGCCAGCAGCTTCTCCCAGGGGAACATTCAGTACTTC. Its protein is CASSFSQGNIQYF.

A few counts support this clonotype. The chain carries TRBV18 and TRBJ2-6; 7 nucleotides agree with TRBD1. From germline, CDR1 is KGHSH and CDR2 LQKENI. V was pared by 5 bases and J by 3 bases, with 7 bases of the junction left unmatched. This CDR3 contains 16 residues. CDR3 nucleotides: TGTGCCAGCTCAGCTGACAGGGTTGGTGGGGCCAACGTCCTGACTTTC. Translated: CASSADRVGGANVLTF.

This clonotype was seen more than once but under ten times. The chain carries TRBV20-1 and TRBJ2-7, with no clear D. From germline, CDR1 is DFQATT and CDR2 SNEGSKA (reference sequence). V gave up 0 bases and J gave up 2 bases, with 14 bases separating them. The CDR3 extends over 15 amino acids. The CDR3 DNA reads as TGCAGTGCTAGAGATCCTGGTCGCCAAACCTACGAGCAGTACTTC. It codes for CSARDPGRQTYEQYF.

This clonotype was counted a few times. The chain recombines TRBV6-6 with TRBJ2-3; D may be TRBD1 or TRBD2 (6 bases each). This CDR3 contains 19 residues. Looked up from germline, CDR1 is MNHNY and CDR2 is SVGAGI (reference sequence). Trimming cost V 0 bases and J 1 base, with 20 bases left between them. The CDR3 DNA is TGTGCCAGCAGTTACTCGAGGGGGGACCTCGGAGTTGGCACAGATACGCAGTATTTT. This gives the protein CASSYSRGDLGVGTDTQYF.

This clonotype was seen a handful of times. The V gene is TRBV6-5, the J gene TRBJ2-3, with 8 bases aligning to TRBD2. V lost 6 bases to trimming and J lost 4 bases; unmatched junction nucleotides: 9. The V gene's germline CDR1 is MNHEY and CDR2 SVGAGI. The CDR3 has 15 residues. The CDR3 nucleotides read TGTGCCAGCAGCTCGGGACTAGAGGTTCCAGATACGCAGTATTTT. It is translated as CASSSGLEVPDTQYF.

This clonotype has only a few counts. The chain links TRBV25-1 to TRBJ1-1, with TRBD1 matching over 10 bases. CDR3 length equals 15 residues. Trimming at V came to 7 bases and at J to 3 bases, leaving 8 bases not matched to a gene. The germline CDR1 and CDR2 sequences are MGHDK and SYGVNS. This CDR3 reads CASTLTGGSHTEAFF. CDR3 nucleotide sequence: TGTGCCAGCACCTTGACAGGGGGCTCTCACACTGAAGCTTTCTTT. Based on the CDR3 plus reference TRBV25-1 and TRBJ1-1, the full variable domain is EADIYQTPRYLVIGTGKKITLECSQTMGHDKMYWYQQDPGMELHLIHYSYGVNSTEKGDLSSESTVSRIRTEHFPLTLESARPSHTSQYLCASTLTGGSHTEAFFGQGTRLTVV.

CDR3 nucleotides: TGCGCCAGCAGCACAAGGACAGGGTCCTACGAGCAGTACTTC. It yields the protein CASSTRTGSYEQYF. V and J are TRBV5-1 and TRBJ2-7; TRBD1 agrees at 8 bases. The CDR3 sequence is 14 residues long. Germline CDR1 SGHRS, CDR2 YFSETQ. Germline trimming cut 4 bases from V and 1 base from J; bases unmatched to any gene: 4.

The chain uses TRBV6-8 and TRBJ2-3; a weak D match, TRBD2 (6 bases). CDR3 length: 15 residues. Germline V CDR1 and CDR2: MNHGY, SAAAGT. Trimming stripped 3 bases from V and 5 bases from J, with 15 bases between. DNA for the CDR3: TGTGCCAGCAGTTATGCGGGATCGATTATAGATACGCAGTATTTT. This encodes CASSYAGSIIDTQYF.